These T cell receptor beta chains were read from a single sample in a study of control samples from healthy donors and cancer patients. Clones were read by immunoSEQ multiplex PCR, and TCRdb kept only the in-frame ones, dropping some. This sample has about 150,000 clones, with 80% to 95% found just once. What was sequenced was blood. The receptor source for this set is a man aged 25-45 years in good health. The CDR3 runs from the conserved cysteine through the conserved F or W. A D gene is named only where the DNA matches it firmly. Only some rows state a clone size, as once, few, many or a class for expanded clones.

>TRBJ2-7|TRBV4-1|-|-
CASSSKSGAFTDYEQYF
TGCGCCAGCAGCTCGAAATCGGGGGCGTTTACGGATTACGAGCAGTACTTC
>TRBJ1-5|TRBV27|TRBD1|-
CASTETGDNQPQHF
TGTGCCAGCACCGAGACAGGGGACAATCAGCCCCAGCATTTT
>TRBJ1-1|TRBV11-2|TRBD1|-
CASKKKGALNTEAFF
TGTGCCAGCAAAAAAAAGGGGGCTTTGAACACTGAAGCTTTCTTT
>TRBJ1-1|TRBV5-1|-|-
CASSPPGQYYTEAFF
TGCGCCAGCAGCCCTCCGGGACAATACTACACTGAAGCTTTCTTT
>TRBJ2-3|TRBV24-1|-|once
CATSFGSVSTDTQYF
TGTGCCACCAGTTTCGGTAGCGTAAGCACAGATACGCAGTATTTT
>TRBJ1-5|TRBV7-9|-|-
CASSGRGFNQPQHF
TGTGCCAGCAGCGGACGGGGTTTCAATCAGCCCCAGCATTTT
>TRBJ1-3|TRBV10-3|-|-
CAISGRQTGNTIYF
TGTGCCATCAGTGGCCGGCAGACTGGAAACACCATATATTTT
>TRBJ2-3|TRBV7-3|-|-
CASSPGVTSTDTQYF
TGTGCCAGCAGCCCGGGGGTTACTAGCACAGATACGCAGTATTTT
>TRBJ2-1|TRBV5-4|-|-
CASSSQVGGGYNEQFF
TGTGCCAGCAGCTCCCAAGTAGGGGGGGGCTACAATGAGCAGTTCTTC
>TRBJ1-1|TRBV5-1|TRBD1|-
CASSWGQPNTEAFF
TGCGCCAGCAGCTGGGGACAGCCGAACACTGAAGCTTTCTTT
>TRBJ2-3|TRBV9|TRBD2|-
CASSVGKPAGLVSPDTQYF
TGTGCCAGCAGCGTAGGAAAGCCTGCTGGACTAGTAAGTCCAGATACGCAGTATTTT
>TRBJ1-2|TRBV4-1|TRBD1|-
CASSTRQGGDYGYTF
TGCGCCAGCAGCACCCGACAGGGGGGCGACTATGGCTACACCTTC
>TRBJ2-2|TRBV7-7|-|-
CASSLRGGTGELFF
TGTGCCAGCAGCTTAAGGGGGGGCACCGGGGAGCTGTTTTTT
>TRBJ1-6|TRBV6-1|-|-
CASSEVRGGNSPLHF
TGTGCCAGCAGTGAAGTTCGGGGTGGGAATTCACCCCTCCACTTT
>TRBJ2-1|TRBV28|-|-
CASSYTPGLSNEQFF
TGTGCCAGCAGTTATACGCCGGGCCTTAGCAATGAGCAGTTCTTC
>TRBJ2-7|TRBV6-6|-|-
CASNPSIEREQYF
TGTGCCAGCAATCCTAGCATAGAGAGGGAGCAGTACTTC
>TRBJ1-2|TRBV14|-|-
CASSQVRGGGYTF
TGTGCCAGCAGCCAAGTTAGGGGCGGTGGCTACACCTTC
>TRBJ1-1|TRBV6-5|-|-
CASSSPGYETEAFF
TGTGCCAGCAGTTCGCCGGGGTATGAGACTGAAGCTTTCTTT
>TRBJ1-5|TRBV13|TRBD1|-
CASSLEDRMGNQPQHF
TGTGCCAGCAGCTTAGAGGACAGGATGGGCAATCAGCCCCAGCATTTT
>TRBJ2-7|TRBV28|TRBD2|-
CASSPGTSGGAHYEQYF
TGTGCCAGCAGTCCTGGGACTAGCGGGGGGGCCCATTACGAGCAGTACTTC
>TRBJ1-2|TRBV28|-|-
CASGGSHIGYTF
TGTGCCAGCGGGGGGTCTCATATCGGCTACACCTTC
>TRBJ1-4|TRBV6-5|TRBD1|-
CASSFLGQGGEKLFF
TGTGCCAGCAGTTTCCTCGGACAGGGGGGGGAAAAACTGTTTTTT